The 26 T cell receptor beta chains below come from one sample, sequenced in a study of CD8+ T cells in alopecia areata. Sequencing relied on a cDNA template that was reverse transcribed from extracted RNA. Measured with immunoSEQ multiplex PCR; TCRdb has only the in-frame clones, and not every one. The sample has 100,000 to 150,000 clones, about 50% seen once. The sample in question was CD8+ T cells sorted from blood, obtained at week 0. The source is a human donor with alopecia areata.

This clone appeared a few times. Other DNA sequences from this sample encode an identical CDR3 as well. This chain links TRBV7-2 with TRBJ2-7, with 10 positions matching TRBD1. Germline-derived CDR1 and CDR2 are SGHTA and FQGNSA. This CDR3 has 14 residues. Trimming cost V 5 bases and J 4 bases; bases outside gene matches: 5. The CDR3 region is CASSIRDRGYEQYF. CDR3 sequence (DNA): TGTGCCAGCAGCATCCGGGACAGGGGTTACGAGCAGTACTTC.

In this sample, this clone turned up a few times. V usage is TRBV7-9 and J usage is TRBJ1-5, with D perhaps matching TRBD1 (6 bases). This CDR3 is 14 amino acids long. V lost 5 bases, J lost 3 bases, and 11 bases lay in between. Germline V CDR1 and CDR2: SEHNR, FQNEAQ (reference sequence). Here the CDR3 reads CASSPGQVNQPQHF. The DNA for the CDR3 is TGTGCCAGCAGCCCGGGACAAGTCAATCAGCCCCAGCATTTT.

This rearrangement joins TRBV5-6 to TRBJ2-5, with 8 nucleotides matching TRBD2. J was trimmed by 2 bases and V by 5 bases; bases with no gene match: 8. This CDR3 has 15 amino acids. The germline gives CDR1 SGHDT, CDR2 YYEEEE. The CDR3: CASRKTSDWQETQYF. For the CDR3, the DNA is TGTGCCAGCAGGAAGACTAGCGATTGGCAAGAGACCCAGTACTTC.

J is TRBJ1-1 and V is TRBV4-1, with D perhaps matching TRBD1 (5 bases). Germline V CDR1 and CDR2: MGHRA, YSYEKL. The CDR3 totals 15 residues. Deletions cut 1 base from V and 0 bases from J, with 9 bases between. The CDR3 sequence: CASSQAGGLNTEAFF. The CDR3 nucleotides read TGCGCCAGCAGCCAAGCGGGGGGATTGAACACTGAAGCTTTCTTT.

This rearrangement joins TRBV2 to TRBJ2-7, with D unclear. V lost 2 bases, J lost 6 bases, and 8 bases lay in between. Germline values: CDR1 SNHLY, CDR2 FYNNEI. The CDR3 contains 12 residues. Here the CDR3 reads CASSEQNREQYF. CDR3 DNA sequence: TGTGCCAGCAGTGAACAAAACCGCGAGCAGTACTTC.

This chain uses TRBV30 with TRBJ2-2, with 8 bases fitting TRBD1. The CDR3 is 17 amino acids. V dropped 3 bases and J dropped 0; count of bases not matched to a gene: 9. CDR1 GTSNPN and CDR2 SVGIG come from the germline V gene (reference sequence). Written as DNA, the CDR3 is TGTGCCTGGAGACAAGGGACAGGCGTACCGAACACCGGGGAGCTGTTTTTT. Its protein product is CAWRQGTGVPNTGELFF.

This chain joins TRBV5-1 and TRBJ1-1; 8 nucleotides line up with TRBD1. The CDR3 is 15 amino acids. The trim removed 0 bases at V and 1 base at J, leaving 2 bases unmatched. Germline V gene lookup returns CDR1 SGHRS and CDR2 YFSETQ. Written as DNA, the CDR3 is TGCGCCAGCAGCTTGGCGGACAGGGAGAACACTGAAGCTTTCTTT. Encoded protein: CASSLADRENTEAFF.

The chain's CDR3 is CASSPSGAAGQYF. The CDR3 nucleotides are TGTGCCAGCAGCCCCTCCGGGGCCGCGGGGCAGTACTTC. The V gene is TRBV7-9, the J gene TRBJ2-7; TRBD1 or TRBD2 may be the D gene (5 bases each). CDR3 length: 13 amino acids. The V gene's germline CDR1 is SEHNR and CDR2 FQNEAQ (reference sequence). V lost 5 bases, J lost 9 bases, and 17 bases lay in between.

There are a few counts of this clone. The genes are TRBV12-5 and TRBJ2-3, with a weak D call TRBD1 (6 bases). The CDR3 is 16 amino acids. Germline-derived CDR1 and CDR2 are LGHNT and FRNRAP. V lost 7 bases and J lost 0, with 17 bases in between. CDR3 coding DNA: TGTGCTAGTGCCGATAGCGTGAGGGGGAGCACAGATACGCAGTATTTT. This gives the protein CASADSVRGSTDTQYF. Full variable domain (missing parts from reference TRBV12-5 and TRBJ2-3): DARVTQTPRHKVTEMGQEVTMRCQPILGHNTVFWYRQTMMQGLELLAYFRNRAPLDDSGMPKDRFSAEMPDATLATLKIQPSEPRDSAVYFCASADSVRGSTDTQYFGPGTRLTVL.

This clone came up a few times. The chain joins TRBV7-8 to TRBJ1-5; D gene ambiguous. V was trimmed by 5 bases and J by 7 bases, leaving 15 bases between them. The CDR3 loop spans 14 amino acids. Germline loops: CDR1 SGHVS, CDR2 FQNEAQ. The CDR3 DNA sequence: TGTGCCAGCAGCCCCGACTCGGTCGAGCAGCCCCAGCATTTT. Translation: CASSPDSVEQPQHF.

This clone was counted once. The CDR3 region is CASSRSGYQETQYF. The DNA of the CDR3 is TGTGCCAGCAGCCGATCTGGGTACCAAGAGACCCAGTACTTC. The chain uses TRBV27 and TRBJ2-5; D unresolved. The ends were cut back, 6 bases at V and 0 bases at J, with 11 bases in the middle. The CDR3 extends over 14 amino acids. CDR1 MNHEY and CDR2 SMNVEV come from the germline V gene (reference sequence).

The chain links TRBV18 to TRBJ2-7; 12 nucleotides line up with TRBD1. J was trimmed by 5 bases and V by 6 bases; bases with no gene match: 8. The CDR3 is 15 residues long. Germline V gene sequence: CDR1 KGHSH, CDR2 LQKENI. The CDR3: CASSPGTGGFHEQYF. CDR3 coding DNA: TGTGCCAGCTCGCCCGGGACAGGGGGCTTCCACGAGCAGTACTTC.

The V and J genes are TRBV19 and TRBJ2-7; D may correspond to TRBD1 or TRBD2 (5 bases each). Germline lookup yields CDR1 LNHDA and CDR2 SQIVND (reference sequence). The CDR3 is 14 residues long. The V gene lost 6 bases and the J gene lost 6 bases, with 18 bases spanning the gap. For the CDR3, the DNA is TGTGCCAGTAGCCAGGGTGGGGGATTCGGCGAGCAGTACTTC. This codes for CASSQGGGFGEQYF.

This clone was seen a handful of times. The V gene is TRBV11-2, the J gene TRBJ2-5, with a possible D match to TRBD1 (5 bases). The germline gives CDR1 SGHAT, CDR2 FQNNGV. Trimming cost V 1 base and J 1 base, with 7 bases left between them. This CDR3 has 14 residues. For the CDR3, the DNA is TGTGCCAGCAGCTTAGGGACACTCCAAGAGACCCAGTACTTC. Translated: CASSLGTLQETQYF.

CDR3 in amino acids: CASSPGIQPQHF. In nucleotides, the CDR3 is TGTGCCAGCAGTCCAGGGATTCAGCCCCAGCATTTT. This chain connects TRBV2 to TRBJ1-5; D is possibly TRBD1 (5 bases). The length of the CDR3 is 12 residues. Trimming removed 5 bases at V and 6 bases at J, with 8 bases between. The germline V gene encodes CDR1 SNHLY and CDR2 FYNNEI.

This sequence joins TRBV6-5 and TRBJ2-7, with D uncertain. Between the trimmed V and J ends, which lost 2 bases and 7 bases, there was a span of 0 bases. This CDR3 comprises 9 residues. Germline lookup yields CDR1 MNHEY and CDR2 SVGAGI. CDR3 bases: TGTGCCAGCAGTTACGAGCAGTACTTC. Residues: CASSYEQYF.

The chain uses TRBV29-1 and TRBJ1-1; unclear D gene. Trimming removed 1 base at V and 8 bases at J, with 17 bases between. This CDR3 comprises 14 residues. Germline CDR1 is SQVTM and CDR2 is ANQGSEA. CDR3: CSVEGADPMGEAFF. The CDR3 coding sequence is TGCAGCGTTGAAGGGGCGGACCCGATGGGCGAAGCTTTCTTT.

A few counts support this clone. The chain carries TRBV7-6 and TRBJ1-5; a weak D match, TRBD1 (5 bases). The CDR3 sequence is 13 residues long. Germline V lookup: CDR1 SGHVS, CDR2 FNYEAQ. Trimming shortened V by 5 bases and J by 7 bases, and 12 bases separated the two germline ends. This CDR3 is CASSPGEGQPQHF. The CDR3 DNA reads as TGTGCCAGCAGCCCCGGGGAGGGGCAGCCCCAGCATTTT.

The J gene is TRBJ1-4, the V gene TRBV29-1; D is ambiguous. The CDR3 is 11 amino acids. Germline V gives CDR1 SQVTM, CDR2 ANQGSEA. V lost 6 bases to trimming and J lost 8 bases, with 10 bases between them. CDR3 amino acids: CSVHSTEKLFF. For the CDR3, the DNA is TGCAGCGTACATTCCACCGAAAAACTGTTTTTT.

In this sample, this clone turned up a few times. The chain combines TRBV4-1 with TRBJ2-5, with unresolved D. V dropped 1 base and J dropped 1 base, with 13 bases sitting between them. CDR1 and CDR2 from the germline V gene are MGHRA and YSYEKL. The CDR3 runs to 16 residues. The CDR3 bases are TGCGCCAGCAGCCAAGGGAATAAACCGTCCCAAGAGACCCAGTACTTC. It specifies CASSQGNKPSQETQYF.

This clone was found once. The chain employs TRBV25-1 and TRBJ2-3, with TRBD2 matching 9 bases. CDR3 size: 16 residues. The J segment lost 3 bases and the V segment lost 1 base, leaving 5 bases of the junction unmatched. The germline gives CDR1 MGHDK, CDR2 SYGVNS. Written as DNA, the CDR3 is TGTGCCAGCAGTGAATGGGAGCGGGGGGCTACAGATACGCAGTATTTT. It is translated as CASSEWERGATDTQYF.

The chain is built from TRBV9 and TRBJ1-1; the D gene is possibly TRBD1 (5 bases). Deletions cut 0 bases from V and 5 bases from J, with 17 bases between. Germline lookup yields CDR1 SGDLS and CDR2 YYNGEE. This CDR3 has 16 amino acids. CDR3 sequence reads: CASSVADGGGRTEAFF. The CDR3 DNA reads as TGTGCCAGCAGCGTAGCTGACGGCGGGGGACGGACTGAAGCTTTCTTT.

V gene TRBV4-1 combines with J gene TRBJ2-5, with D perhaps matching TRBD2 (6 bases). Germline-derived CDR1 and CDR2 are MGHRA and YSYEKL. The CDR3 is 18 amino acids. V gave up 3 bases and J gave up 0 bases, with 20 bases separating them. The CDR3 loop is CASSHPIGDWNYQETQYF. Written as DNA, the CDR3 is TGCGCCAGCAGCCACCCGATAGGGGACTGGAATTACCAAGAGACCCAGTACTTC.

The rearrangement links TRBV5-6 to TRBJ2-3, with D possibly being TRBD2 (5 bases). Germline-derived CDR1 and CDR2 are SGHDT and YYEEEE. This CDR3 comprises 15 residues. Trimming pared 7 bases from V and 0 bases from J, leaving 15 bases between. The CDR3 DNA follows: TGTGCCAGCTACCGTCTAGAGCGGAGCACAGATACGCAGTATTTT. Its translation is CASYRLERSTDTQYF.

CDR3 region: CASSWRLQVTGELFF. The CDR3 DNA reads as TGTGCCAGCAGCTGGAGATTACAAGTAACCGGGGAGCTGTTTTTT. The chain combines TRBV13 with TRBJ2-2; D not resolved. Germline values: CDR1 PRHDT, CDR2 FYEKMQ (reference sequence). CDR3 length: 15 residues. The V end lost 4 bases, the J end lost 5 bases, and 14 bases lay between the germline ends.

This clone was seen a handful of times. The J gene is TRBJ2-2, the V gene TRBV5-4; TRBD1 is a possible D gene (5 bases). The CDR3 length is 15 residues. The germline CDR1 and CDR2 sequences are SGHNT and YYREEE (reference sequence). V lost 4 bases and J lost 2, with 12 bases in between. The CDR3 DNA follows: TGTGCCAGCAGCAGCTGGGGCCGAAACACCGGGGAGCTGTTTTTT. It specifies CASSSWGRNTGELFF.